The source of this T cell receptor beta chain is a study of blood T cell repertoires in COVID-19. Study-level background: Samples came from the United States, Italy and Spain, spanning acute and convalescent COVID-19. T cells, B-cell-depleted T cells, or PBMCs supplied cDNA or gDNA.

Sequenced by immunoSEQ multiplex PCR; TCRdb stores in-frame clones only, minus some. The table has over 300,000 clones, about 90% seen once. CDR1 is LNHDA and CDR2 is SQIVND in the germline V gene (reference sequence). V shed 4 bases and J 4 bases; nucleotides not matched to a gene: 4. The CDR3 is made up of 13 amino acids. Specimen: peripheral blood. This chain links TRBV19 with TRBJ2-7; 7 positions agree with TRBD1. The receptor comes from a man aged 18 to 30 with active or convalescent COVID-19. The CDR3 DNA is TGTGCCAGTAGTAACACAGGGGAATACGAGCAGTACTTC. Translated: CASSNTGEYEQYF.